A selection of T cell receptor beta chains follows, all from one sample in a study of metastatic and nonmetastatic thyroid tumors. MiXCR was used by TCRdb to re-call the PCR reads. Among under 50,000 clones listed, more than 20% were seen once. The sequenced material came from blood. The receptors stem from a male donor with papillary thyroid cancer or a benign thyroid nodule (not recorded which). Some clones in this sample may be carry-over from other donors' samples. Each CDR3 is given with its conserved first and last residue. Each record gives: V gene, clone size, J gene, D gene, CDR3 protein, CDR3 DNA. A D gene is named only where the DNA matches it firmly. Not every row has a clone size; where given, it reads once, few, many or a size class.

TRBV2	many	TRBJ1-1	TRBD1	CASSWDRGGTEAFF	TGTGCCAGCAGTTGGGACAGGGGGGGCACTGAAGCTTTCTTT
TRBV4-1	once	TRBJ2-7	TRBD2	CASSRYTSGEGEQYF	TGCGCCAGCAGCCGTTATACTAGCGGGGAGGGCGAGCAGTACTTC
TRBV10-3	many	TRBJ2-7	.	CAISGRRDSSYEQYF	TGTGCCATCAGTGGAAGGCGGGACAGCTCCTACGAGCAGTACTTC
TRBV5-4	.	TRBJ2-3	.	CASSLGSTDTQYF	TGTGCCAGCAGCTTGGGGTCGACAGATACGCAGTATTTT
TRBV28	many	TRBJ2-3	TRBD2	CASSRLAGATDTQYF	TGTGCCAGCAGCCGACTAGCGGGAGCCACAGATACGCAGTATTTT
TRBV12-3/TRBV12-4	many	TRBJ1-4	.	CASSLRGGNNEKLFF	TGTGCCAGCAGTCTACGTGGAGGGAATAATGAAAAACTGTTTTTT
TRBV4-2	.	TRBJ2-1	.	CASSQETSTSYNEQFF	TGTGCCAGCAGCCAGGAAACTAGTACCTCCTACAATGAGCAGTTCTTC
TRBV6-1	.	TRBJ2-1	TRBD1	CASRSDRGLVEQFF	TGTGCCAGCAGATCAGACAGGGGGCTTGTTGAGCAGTTCTTC
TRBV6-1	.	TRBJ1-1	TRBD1	CAASPEEGANTEAFF	TGTGCCGCAAGTCCGGAAGAGGGGGCAAACACTGAAGCTTTCTTT
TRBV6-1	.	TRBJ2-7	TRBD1	CASSEARQGVYEQYF	TGTGCCAGCAGTGAAGCGCGGCAGGGGGTCTACGAGCAGTACTTC
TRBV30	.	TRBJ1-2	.	CAWSEAGSGCYTF	TGTGCCTGGAGTGAGGCAGGGTCAGGGTGCTACACCTTC
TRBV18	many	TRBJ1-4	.	CASSPYRSQSEKLFF	TGTGCCAGCTCACCTTACCGATCCCAGAGTGAAAAACTGTTTTTT
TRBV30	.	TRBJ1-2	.	CAWSVVRRGKNKSYTF	TGTGCCTGGAGCGTCGTAAGGAGGGGAAAAAATAAGAGCTACACCTTC
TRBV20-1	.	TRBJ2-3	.	CSAPPRAETSTDTQYF	TGCAGTGCCCCCCCTAGGGCGGAGACTAGCACAGATACGCAGTATTTT
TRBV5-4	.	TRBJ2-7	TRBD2	CASSFVSGSPLGEQYF	TGTGCCAGCAGCTTTGTAAGCGGGAGCCCCTTAGGCGAGCAGTACTTC
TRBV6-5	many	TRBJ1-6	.	CASSYSHVGIGGSPLHF	TGTGCCAGCAGTTACTCCCACGTGGGAATAGGCGGTTCACCCCTCCACTTT
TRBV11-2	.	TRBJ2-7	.	CASSSGRSGSYEQYF	TGTGCCAGCAGCTCTGGGAGGTCGGGAAGCTACGAGCAGTACTTC
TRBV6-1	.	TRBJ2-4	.	CASSESISPAYF	TGTGCCAGCAGTGAAAGTATATCTCCCGCGTACTTC
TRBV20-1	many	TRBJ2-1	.	CSARDPARAGNEQFF	TGCAGTGCTAGAGACCCCGCGAGGGCCGGCAATGAGCAGTTCTTC
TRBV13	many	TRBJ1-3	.	CASSSTESGNTIYF	TGTGCCAGCAGCTCGACGGAGTCTGGAAACACCATATATTTT
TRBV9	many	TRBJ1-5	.	CASSVGGGNQPQHF	TGTGCCAGCAGCGTAGGAGGGGGCAATCAGCCCCAGCATTTT
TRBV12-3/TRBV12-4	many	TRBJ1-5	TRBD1	CASSFSGGVQPQHF	TGTGCCAGCAGTTTCTCAGGGGGTGTGCAGCCCCAGCATTTT
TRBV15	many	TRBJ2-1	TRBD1	CATSRARGQGNEQFF	TGTGCCACCAGCAGGGCCCGGGGACAGGGGAATGAGCAGTTCTTC
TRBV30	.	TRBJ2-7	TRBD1	CAWSPTPGTGFYEQYF	TGTGCCTGGAGTCCCACCCCCGGGACAGGGTTCTACGAGCAGTACTTC
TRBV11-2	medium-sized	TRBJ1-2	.	CASSSPTGLGYTF	TGTGCCAGCAGCTCCCCCACAGGGCTTGGCTACACCTTC
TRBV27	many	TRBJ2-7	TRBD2	CASSSGTSGNYYEQYF	TGTGCCAGCAGTTCCGGGACTAGCGGGAATTACTACGAGCAGTACTTC
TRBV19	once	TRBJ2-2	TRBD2	CASIPGLPEKSRELFF	TGTGCCAGTATCCCGGGACTACCGGAGAAGAGCCGGGAGCTGTTTTTT
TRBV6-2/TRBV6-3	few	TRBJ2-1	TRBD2	CASSYSREPSYNEQFF	TGTGCCAGCAGTTACTCGCGGGAGCCTTCCTACAATGAGCAGTTCTTC
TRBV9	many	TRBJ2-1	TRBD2	CASSVAVASGDNEQFF	TGTGCCAGCAGCGTAGCCGTGGCTAGCGGAGACAATGAGCAGTTCTTC
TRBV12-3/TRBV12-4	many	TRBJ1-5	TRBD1	CASSPQGQGILKPQHF	TGTGCCAGCAGTCCGCAGGGACAGGGGATTCTGAAGCCCCAGCATTTT
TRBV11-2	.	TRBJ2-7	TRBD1	CASSASTTGDEQYF	TGTGCCAGCAGCGCATCAACAACAGGGGACGAGCAGTACTTC
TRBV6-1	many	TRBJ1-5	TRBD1	CASTWTGNQPQHF	TGTGCCAGCACCTGGACAGGGAACCAGCCCCAGCATTTT
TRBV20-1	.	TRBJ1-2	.	CSAREAGFNYGYTF	TGCAGTGCTAGAGAGGCCGGCTTTAACTATGGCTACACCTTC
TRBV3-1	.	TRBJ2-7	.	CASSPRGRHYEQYF	TGTGCCAGCAGCCCAAGGGGGAGACACTACGAGCAGTACTTC
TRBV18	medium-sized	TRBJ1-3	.	CASSPGHSSSGNTIYF	TGTGCCAGCTCACCGGGACACTCGAGCTCTGGAAACACCATATATTTT
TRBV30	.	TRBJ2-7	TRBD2	CAWSMASGAYEQYF	TGTGCCTGGAGTATGGCTAGCGGAGCCTACGAGCAGTACTTC
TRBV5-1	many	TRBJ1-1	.	CASWTETTSEAFF	TGCGCCAGCTGGACGGAAACTACCTCCGAAGCTTTCTTT
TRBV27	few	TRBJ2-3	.	CASRRRLSTDTQYF	TGTGCCAGCAGAAGGCGGCTTAGCACAGATACGCAGTATTTT
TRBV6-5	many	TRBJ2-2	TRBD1	CASSYGTGVPGELFF	TGTGCCAGCAGTTACGGGACAGGGGTGCCCGGGGAGCTGTTTTTT
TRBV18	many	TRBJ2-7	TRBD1	CASSPYPGQTNVYEQYF	TGTGCCAGCTCACCATACCCGGGACAGACCAACGTATACGAGCAGTACTTC
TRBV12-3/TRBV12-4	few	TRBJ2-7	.	CASSPHEQSPPYF	TGTGCCAGCAGTCCCCACGAACAGAGTCCACCGTACTTC
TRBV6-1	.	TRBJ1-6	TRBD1	CASSLRTGASPLHF	TGTGCCAGCAGCCTCAGAACAGGGGCTTCACCCCTCCACTTT
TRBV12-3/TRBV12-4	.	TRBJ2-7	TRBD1	CAIRLAGGIYEQYF	TGTGCCATCAGATTAGCAGGGGGCATTTACGAGCAGTACTTC
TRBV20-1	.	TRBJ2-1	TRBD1	CSATPGQGYNEQFF	TGCAGTGCCACCCCGGGACAGGGCTACAATGAGCAGTTCTTC
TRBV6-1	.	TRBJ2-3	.	CASSEWQGEDTQYF	TGTGCCAGCAGTGAGTGGCAGGGCGAAGATACGCAGTATTTT
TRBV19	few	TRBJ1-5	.	CASSIGEAHQPQHF	TGTGCCAGTAGTATAGGGGAGGCACATCAGCCCCAGCATTTT
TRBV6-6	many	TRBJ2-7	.	CASSYPRGGQFPYEQYF	TGTGCCAGCAGTTACCCCCGGGGGGGACAGTTCCCCTACGAGCAGTACTTC
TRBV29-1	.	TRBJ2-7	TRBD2	CSVALSSGSEYF	TGCAGCGTCGCCCTATCTAGCGGGTCGGAGTACTTC
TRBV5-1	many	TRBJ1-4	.	CASSLDDRDSGDEKLFF	TGCGCCAGCAGCTTGGATGACCGCGACAGCGGTGATGAAAAACTGTTTTTT
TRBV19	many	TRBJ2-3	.	CASSAQRPLLFGDTQYF	TGTGCCAGTAGTGCCCAACGTCCCCTACTGTTCGGAGATACGCAGTATTTT
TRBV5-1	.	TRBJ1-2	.	CASSLNKGYGYTF	TGCGCCAGCAGCTTGAACAAAGGCTATGGCTACACCTTC
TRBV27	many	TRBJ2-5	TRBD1	CASSLSVRGQETQYF	TGTGCCAGCAGTTTATCGGTCAGGGGGCAAGAGACCCAGTACTTC
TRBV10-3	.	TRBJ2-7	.	CAIRDISYYQYF	TGTGCCATCAGGGACATCTCCTACTATCAGTACTTC
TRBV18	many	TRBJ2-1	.	CASSTGRNNEQFF	TGTGCCAGCTCGACAGGGAGGAACAATGAGCAGTTCTTC
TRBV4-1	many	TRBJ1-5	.	CASSSPGRGQPQHF	TGCGCCAGCAGCTCACCTGGGCGGGGCCAGCCCCAGCATTTT
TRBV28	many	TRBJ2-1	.	CASVSSYNEQFF	TGTGCCAGCGTAAGCTCCTACAATGAGCAGTTCTTC
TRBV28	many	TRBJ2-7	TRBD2	CASSLGLRLAGRYEQYF	TGTGCCAGCAGTTTAGGTCTAAGGCTAGCGGGACGCTACGAGCAGTACTTC
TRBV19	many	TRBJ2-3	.	CASSSGLRPSTDTQYF	TGTGCCAGTAGTAGCGGACTAAGACCTAGCACAGATACGCAGTATTTT